This TCR beta chain was documented in a study of T cell responses to AZD1222 COVID-19 vaccine. Across the whole study: Pooling of second doses given at about 4 or about 12 weeks was done.

In this sample, this clone turned up once. Its target is unknown. CDR1 is SNHLY, CDR2 FYNNEI, per germline. This CDR3 spans 13 amino acids. Trimming removed 4 bases from V and 8 bases from J; junction bases left unmatched: 4. Clones were sequenced by immunoSEQ multiplex PCR, and TCRdb holds only the in-frame ones, with some missing. Of tens of thousands of clones detected, 70% to 90% appear once; the ten largest clones hold over 1.2%. Study results and caveats: Baseline testing showed seropositivity in only six AZD1222 recipients.

The genes are TRBV2 and TRBJ2-1; TRBD2 matches 8 bases. The source was peripheral blood, collected on day 0 of AZD1222 vaccination. This receptor was obtained from an adult in good health. CDR3 DNA: TGTGCCAGCAGTGTAGCGGGAATCTATGAGCAGTTCTTC. Amino acid sequence: CASSVAGIYEQFF.